Listed below are T cell receptor beta chains from one sample, sequenced in a study of T-cell memory formation after mild COVID-19. Each CDR3 protein is one row after TCRdb ran MiXCR on the 5' RACE reads. The sample holds 550,000 to 600,000 distinct CDR3 sequences, about 20% seen once. The sequencing sample was made of PBMCs or a T cell subset sorted from them (not recorded which). The receptors shown here come from an adult woman who had mild COVID-19 (a few samples of this study predate the infection). Cell type and time point are not known. CDR3s include the opening cysteine and the closing phenylalanine or tryptophan. Fields, in order: clone size, J gene, V gene, CDR3 length, D gene, CDR3 DNA, CDR3 protein. A D gene is named only where the DNA matches it firmly. Not all rows give a size; the values are once, few, many and, for expanded clones, a class.

>few|TRBJ1-1|TRBV29-1|12|.
TGCAGCGTTGAGGACGGGAACACTGAAGCTTTCTTT
CSVEDGNTEAFF
>.|TRBJ2-5|TRBV24-1|14|.
TGTGCCACCAGTGATTATCGGGGCAGTGAGACCCAGTACTTC
CATSDYRGSETQYF
>many|TRBJ2-5|TRBV7-6|12|.
TGTGCCAGCAGCCCCCACCAAGAGACCCAGTACTTC
CASSPHQETQYF
>few|TRBJ2-5|TRBV11-2|13|.
TGTGCCAGCAGAAGACCCCCACAAGAGACCCAGTACTTC
CASRRPPQETQYF
>few|TRBJ2-3|TRBV29-1|13|.
TGCAGCGTCCGCCGAAGCGGCACAGATACGCAGTATTTT
CSVRRSGTDTQYF
>many|TRBJ1-2|TRBV30|16|TRBD1
TGTGCCTGGAGTGCAATTAACAGGGGAGGAAACTATGGCTACACCTTC
CAWSAINRGGNYGYTF
>few|TRBJ2-3|TRBV21-1|15|.
TGTGCCAGCAGCAAAGGGGGCCCGCAGGGAGATACGCAGTATTTT
CASSKGGPQGDTQYF
>few|TRBJ1-1|TRBV12-3/TRBV12-4|15|.
TGTGCCAGCAGTTTTTTCCCCAGGGGAAACACTGAAGCTTTCTTT
CASSFFPRGNTEAFF
>few|TRBJ2-7|TRBV10-3|14|TRBD2
TGTGCCATTGGGGGTAGCGGGACCTCCTACGAGCAGTACTTC
CAIGGSGTSYEQYF
>many|TRBJ1-5|TRBV27|16|TRBD1
TGTGCCAGCAGTACAGGGACAGGGGGGTCCAATCAGCCCCAGCATTTT
CASSTGTGGSNQPQHF
>few|TRBJ1-1|TRBV3-1|13|.
TGTGCCAGCAGCCAAGATTACGGCACTGAAGCTTTCTTT
CASSQDYGTEAFF
>few|TRBJ2-1|TRBV9|15|TRBD2
TGTGCCAGCAGCGTAGCGGGGGGGCCAAGCAATGAGCAGTTCTTC
CASSVAGGPSNEQFF
>.|TRBJ2-7|TRBV29-1|13|.
TGCAGCGTTGCCCCGAGGCAGAACTACGAGCAGTACTTC
CSVAPRQNYEQYF
>.|TRBJ1-1|TRBV30|13|.
TGTGCCTGGGCAGGGGTTCTGAACACTGAAGCTTTCTTT
CAWAGVLNTEAFF
>few|TRBJ2-1|TRBV12-3/TRBV12-4|14|.
TGTGCCAGCAGTTTCGGAGGGGGGGCCACTGAGCAGTTCTTC
CASSFGGGATEQFF
>few|TRBJ2-3|TRBV9|16|TRBD1
TGTGCCAGCAGCGTAGGCCCGGGACAGGGGGCAGATACGCAGTATTTT
CASSVGPGQGADTQYF
>.|TRBJ2-1|TRBV25-1|16|TRBD2
TGTGCCAGCAGTGAACCTCTAGCGGGGAACCGGAATGAGCAGTTCTTC
CASSEPLAGNRNEQFF
>.|TRBJ1-6|TRBV6-6|14|.
TGTGCCAGCAGGGCGATCTGGGATAATTCACCCCTCCACTTT
CASRAIWDNSPLHF
>few|TRBJ1-6|TRBV12-3/TRBV12-4|15|.
TGTGCCAGCACCGGGGGGGGCTCCTATAATTCACCCCTCCACTTT
CASTGGGSYNSPLHF
>.|TRBJ2-4|TRBV20-1|14|.
TGCAGTGCTAGTGGACCAATAATAAAAAACATTCAGTACTTC
CSASGPIIKNIQYF
>.|TRBJ2-1|TRBV18|14|.
TGTGCCAGCTCAGTGACAGTCATACAAGATGAGCAGTTCTTC
CASSVTVIQDEQFF
>few|TRBJ2-7|TRBV7-2|15|TRBD2
TGTGCCAGCAGCTTAAGCGGGACTCGCTCCTACGAGCAGTACTTC
CASSLSGTRSYEQYF
>few|TRBJ2-7|TRBV29-1|15|.
TGCAGCGTTGAACTCAGGGGAAGGAGCTCCTACGAGCAGTACTTC
CSVELRGRSSYEQYF
>few|TRBJ2-5|TRBV20-1|11|TRBD1
TGCAGTGCTAACAGGGGAGAGACCCAGTACTTC
CSANRGETQYF
>.|TRBJ1-2|TRBV6-6|15|.
TGTGCCAGCAGTTACTCGATGGGGCTCAACTATGGCTACACCTTC
CASSYSMGLNYGYTF
>.|TRBJ2-1|TRBV7-6|19|TRBD2
TGTGCCAGCAGCCGGGCGGCGCTAGCGGGAGGGCCAATATACAATGAGCAGTTCTTC
CASSRAALAGGPIYNEQFF
>few|TRBJ1-5|TRBV5-6|16|TRBD1
TGTGCCAGCAGCGACGGGACAGGGTATAGCAATCAGCCCCAGCATTTT
CASSDGTGYSNQPQHF
>.|TRBJ2-2|TRBV6-6|15|.
TGTGCCAGCAAGGGGTTTGGCTTGAACACCGGGGAGCTGTTTTTT
CASKGFGLNTGELFF
>few|TRBJ1-1|TRBV5-5|13|.
TGTGCCAGCAGCCGTGGAAAATACACTGAAGCTTTCTTT
CASSRGKYTEAFF
>.|TRBJ2-7|TRBV20-1|15|TRBD2
TGCAGTGCTAGCGATGGTAGCGGGGACCCCTACGAGCAGTACTTC
CSASDGSGDPYEQYF
>few|TRBJ2-7|TRBV27|16|.
TGTGCCAGCAGTTCTCCGAATTCCGGGTCTTCCTACGAGCAGTACTTC
CASSSPNSGSSYEQYF
>.|TRBJ1-5|TRBV19|13|.
TGTGCCAGTAGTATAGAGCGGAATCAGCCCCAGCATTTT
CASSIERNQPQHF
>.|TRBJ2-4|TRBV6-5|19|TRBD2
TGTGCCAGCAGTAACCAAAACCCGGGACTAGCGGGAGGGTCTAACATTCAGTACTTC
CASSNQNPGLAGGSNIQYF
>.|TRBJ2-4|TRBV12-3/TRBV12-4|15|.
TGTGCCAGCAGCCCCAGGGGGGGGTCTCTTAACATTCAGTACTTC
CASSPRGGSLNIQYF
>.|TRBJ2-5|TRBV4-1|16|TRBD2
TGCGCCAGCAGCCAAGATCCCGCGGGGGGGAAGGAGACCCAGTACTTC
CASSQDPAGGKETQYF
>few|TRBJ2-3|TRBV12-3/TRBV12-4|16|TRBD1
TGTGCCAGCAGTTTGATGGACAGGGGGAACACAGATACGCAGTATTTT
CASSLMDRGNTDTQYF
>.|TRBJ2-5|TRBV24-1|15|TRBD1
TGTGCCACCAGTATCCCGGGACAGATCAAGGAGACCCAGTACTTC
CATSIPGQIKETQYF
>.|TRBJ2-7|TRBV7-9|11|.
TGTGCCAGCAGCCCCTCCCTCGAGCAGTACTTC
CASSPSLEQYF
>.|TRBJ2-3|TRBV7-2|16|.
TGTGCCAGCAGCTTAGTCCGTCGACTCCCCACAGATACGCAGTATTTT
CASSLVRRLPTDTQYF
>few|TRBJ2-3|TRBV10-3|14|TRBD2
TGTGCCATCAGAGGACTAGCGGAGACAGATACGCAGTATTTT
CAIRGLAETDTQYF
>few|TRBJ2-3|TRBV12-3/TRBV12-4|14|TRBD1
TGTGCCAGCAGACCTGGACAGGGGTCAGATACGCAGTATTTT
CASRPGQGSDTQYF
>.|TRBJ2-2|TRBV5-5|15|.
TGTGCCAGCAGCTTGGAATGGGGGAACACCGGGGAGCTGTTTTTT
CASSLEWGNTGELFF
>few|TRBJ1-2|TRBV5-1|13|.
TGCGCCAGCAGCCTACGGTCCAGCTATGGCTACACCTTC
CASSLRSSYGYTF
>few|TRBJ2-5|TRBV18|15|.
TGTGCCAGCTCACCTAATTCCGGGATTGCGGAGACCCAGTACTTC
CASSPNSGIAETQYF
>few|TRBJ2-7|TRBV24-1|16|.
TGTGCCACCAGTGACTCTCGGCGGACCGCAACCTACGAGCAGTACTTC
CATSDSRRTATYEQYF